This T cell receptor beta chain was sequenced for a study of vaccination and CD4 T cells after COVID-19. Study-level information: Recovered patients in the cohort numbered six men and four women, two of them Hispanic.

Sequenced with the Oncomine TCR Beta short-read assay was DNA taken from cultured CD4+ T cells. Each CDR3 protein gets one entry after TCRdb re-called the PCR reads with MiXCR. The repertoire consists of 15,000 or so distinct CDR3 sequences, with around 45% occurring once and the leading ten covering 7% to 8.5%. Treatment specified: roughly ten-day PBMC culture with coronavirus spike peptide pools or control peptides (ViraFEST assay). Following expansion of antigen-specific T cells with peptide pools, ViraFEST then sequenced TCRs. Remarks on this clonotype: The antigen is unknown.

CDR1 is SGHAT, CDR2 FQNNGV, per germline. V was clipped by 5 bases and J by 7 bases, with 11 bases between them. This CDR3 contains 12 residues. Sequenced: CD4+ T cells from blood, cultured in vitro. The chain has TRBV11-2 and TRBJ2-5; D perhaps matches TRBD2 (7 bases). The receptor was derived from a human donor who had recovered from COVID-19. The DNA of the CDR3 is TGTGCCAGCAGCACAAGGGGGGGGACCCAGTACTTC. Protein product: CASSTRGGTQYF.